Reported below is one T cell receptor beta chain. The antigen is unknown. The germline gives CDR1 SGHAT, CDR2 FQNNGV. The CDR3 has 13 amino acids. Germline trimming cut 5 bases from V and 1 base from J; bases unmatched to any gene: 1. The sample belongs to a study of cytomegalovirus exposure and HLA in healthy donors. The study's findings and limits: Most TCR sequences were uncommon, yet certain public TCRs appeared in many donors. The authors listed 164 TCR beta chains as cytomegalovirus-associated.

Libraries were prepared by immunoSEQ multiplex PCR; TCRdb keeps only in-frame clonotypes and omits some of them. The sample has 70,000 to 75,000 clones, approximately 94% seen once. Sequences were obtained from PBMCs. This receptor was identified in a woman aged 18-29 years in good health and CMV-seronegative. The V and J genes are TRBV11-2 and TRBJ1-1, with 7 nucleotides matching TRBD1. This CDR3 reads CASSRQGNTEAFF. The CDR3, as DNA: TGTGCCAGCAGCCGACAGGGGAACACTGAAGCTTTCTTT.